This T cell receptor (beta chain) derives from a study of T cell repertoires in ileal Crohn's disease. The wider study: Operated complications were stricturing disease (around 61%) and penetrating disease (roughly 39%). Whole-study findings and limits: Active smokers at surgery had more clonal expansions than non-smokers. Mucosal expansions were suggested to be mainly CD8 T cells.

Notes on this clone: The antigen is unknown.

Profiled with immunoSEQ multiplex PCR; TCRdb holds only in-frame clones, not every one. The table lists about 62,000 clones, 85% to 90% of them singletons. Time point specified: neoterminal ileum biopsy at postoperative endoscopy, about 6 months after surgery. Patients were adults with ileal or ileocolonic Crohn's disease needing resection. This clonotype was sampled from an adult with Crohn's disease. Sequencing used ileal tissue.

This chain's CDR3 is CASSPSGTVYGYTF. The CDR3 DNA follows: TGTGCCAGCAGTCCATCCGGGACAGTCTATGGCTACACCTTC. The chain employs TRBV25-1 and TRBJ1-2, with TRBD1 identical over 7 bases. The CDR3 spans 14 residues. Germline V lookup: CDR1 MGHDK, CDR2 SYGVNS. J was trimmed by 4 bases and V by 5 bases; bases with no gene match: 7.